This paragraph covers one T cell receptor beta chain sequence. This clone appeared a few times. There is no known antigen for this receptor. No base qualities exist here, and no much larger clone lies one base off it. Preparation of the library involved the immunoSEQ multiplex PCR assay. The clones in this table, taken by TCRdb from immuneACCESS, are in-frame only. Not every clone is retained; where verified, under half of the shortfall comes from an unresolved V gene, and the cause of the rest is unknown. The sample table lists fewer than 90,000 clones, roughly nine tenths of them with a count of one. 0.65% to 1% of the sample rests with the top ten. CDR1 and CDR2 (MNHEY, SVGAGI) derive from the germline V gene. There are 12 amino acids in the CDR3, from cysteine to phenylalanine inclusive. The CDR3 DNA has 36 bases and is translated from base 1. V loses 10 bases of germline sequence and J loses 7 bases, and the interval between the two ends is 11 bases.

The sample belongs to a study of T cell changes during pregnancy in multiple sclerosis (dated by TCRdb to the late 2010s). Study-level background: Changes in the T cell repertoire over the course of pregnancy were examined in this study in women with multiple sclerosis.

Sequences were derived from peripheral blood, sampled in the second trimester of pregnancy. The source is a female donor with multiple sclerosis, enrolled in a pregnancy study. The rearranged chain carries TRBV6-5 and TRBJ1-6; a tentative D match to TRBD1 spans 5 bases. Read as DNA, the sequence is TGTGCCACCACAAAGGGGAATTCACCCCTCCACTTT. Its translation reads: CATTKGNSPLHF.